This T cell receptor (beta chain) was sequenced for a study of T cell responses to AZD1222 COVID-19 vaccine. Study-level results: Among vaccine-associated CD4 TCRs, coverage spanned spike, with dominance at 160-218 and 743-854. Most donors were white British, females outnumbered males, and clonal diversity was possibly underestimated. After two AZD1222 doses, spike-specific TCR breadth and depth rose versus day 0.

As to this clone: The antigen is undetermined.

The CDR3 loop spans 13 amino acids. V lost 5 bases and J lost 2, with 10 bases in between. Germline lookup yields CDR1 GTSNPN and CDR2 SVGIG (reference sequence). TCRdb's copy holds only in-frame clones and misses some; the assay was immunoSEQ multiplex PCR. Here the sample spans about 39,000 clones, roughly 91% being singletons. The receptor was isolated from an adult who received the AZD1222 COVID-19 vaccine. V is TRBV30 and J is TRBJ1-5; D perhaps matches TRBD1 (6 bases). The sample consisted of peripheral blood, taken 28 days after the second AZD1222 dose. The CDR3 loop is CAWAGHRNQPQHF. For the CDR3, the DNA is TGTGCCTGGGCGGGACATCGCAATCAGCCCCAGCATTTT.